This record concerns one TCR beta chain sequence. The study ran its PCR with 60 Vbeta and 13 Jbeta primers. Here immunoSEQ multiplex PCR was the method, and the copy in TCRdb shows in-frame clones only, minus some. The data show fewer than 140,000 clones, with 60% to 80% seen just once and 2.5% held by the top ten. This record comes from a study of cytomegalovirus exposure and HLA in healthy donors. CDR1 SGHVS and CDR2 FQNEAQ come from the germline V gene. V lost 4 bases and J lost 4; bases outside the gene matches: 1. The CDR3 spans 14 residues. The chain couples TRBV7-8 to TRBJ2-5, with 12 bases that match TRBD2. Source material: PBMCs. The TCR comes from a man between 35 and 55 years old in good health and CMV-seronegative. The CDR3 is CASSSSGGGETQYF. For the CDR3, the DNA is TGTGCCAGCAGCTCTAGCGGGGGGGGAGAGACCCAGTACTTC.